The 24 T cell receptor beta chains reported below all come from one sample, sequenced in a study of OX40 agonist ivuxolimab in advanced cancers. Libraries were prepared by immunoSEQ multiplex PCR; TCRdb keeps only in-frame clonotypes and omits some of them. The sample yields fewer than 100,000 clones, approximately 89% seen once. The sequences come from CD4+ or CD8+ T cells sorted from blood, collected in a trial of the OX40 agonist ivuxolimab. These receptor sequences come from an adult with an advanced solid tumor such as melanoma, head and neck, liver or kidney cancer.

This clone was seen a handful of times. The chain uses TRBV2 and TRBJ1-3; D is ambiguous. V gave up 6 bases and J gave up 0 bases, with 18 bases separating them. The CDR3 is 17 amino acids. Germline CDR1 reads SNHLY; CDR2 reads FYNNEI. The CDR3 region has the DNA TGTGCCAGCAGAGCCACTCCCGGACGGCTCTCTGGAAACACCATATATTTT. Translated: CASRATPGRLSGNTIYF.

The chain carries TRBV7-6 and TRBJ1-6; 7 nucleotides match TRBD1. With 2 bases clipped from V and 5 bases from J, the junction kept 6 bases outside the gene matches. Germline CDR1 is SGHVS and CDR2 is FNYEAQ. CDR3 length: 16 residues. The CDR3, as DNA: TGTGCCAGCAGCTTAAGACAGGGCGGGGATAATTCACCCCTCCACTTT. Protein product: CASSLRQGGDNSPLHF.

V usage is TRBV10-3 and J usage is TRBJ1-2; D gene uncertain. This CDR3 comprises 12 residues. The germline V and J ends were trimmed by 6 bases and 8 bases, with 13 bases remaining between them. CDR1 and CDR2 (germline): ENHRY, SYGVKD. CDR3 coding DNA: TGTGCCATCAGCGCGGGAGAAGGAGGCTACACCTTC. Residues: CAISAGEGGYTF.

The chain has TRBV2 and TRBJ2-2, with D tentatively TRBD1 (6 bases). CDR1 and CDR2 (germline): SNHLY, FYNNEI. V was cut by 8 bases and J by 0 bases, with 10 bases left in between. CDR3 length: 14 residues. CDR3 bases: TGTGCCAGCGTAGGACAGACGAACACCGGGGAGCTGTTTTTT. Its translation: CASVGQTNTGELFF.

The chain uses TRBV11-3 and TRBJ1-1; D is uncertain. From germline, CDR1 is SGHNT and CDR2 YENEEA. This CDR3 has 13 amino acids. The V gene lost 3 bases and the J gene lost 2 bases, with 7 bases spanning the gap. CDR3 loop: CASSFSSNTEAFF. The CDR3 DNA is TGTGCCAGCAGCTTTAGCAGCAACACTGAAGCTTTCTTT.

The chain carries TRBV7-2 and TRBJ1-1; tentative D call: TRBD1 (5 bases). Trimming stripped 5 bases from V and 5 bases from J, with 15 bases between. The V gene's germline CDR1 is SGHTA and CDR2 FQGNSA. The CDR3 sequence is 14 residues long. The CDR3 region has the DNA TGTGCCAGCAGCCCCCCCAGGGACTTAACTGAAGCTTTCTTT. Translated, it gives CASSPPRDLTEAFF.

CDR3 sequence: CASSLTPEQPQHF. The CDR3 DNA is TGCGCCAGCAGCTTGACCCCGGAGCAGCCCCAGCATTTT. This sequence joins TRBV5-1 and TRBJ1-5; D not certain. Deletions cut 1 base from V and 7 bases from J, with 9 bases between. The CDR3 sequence is 13 residues long. The germline CDR1 and CDR2 sequences are SGHRS and YFSETQ.

The V and J genes are TRBV25-1 and TRBJ2-1; TRBD1 is a possible D gene (6 bases). Trimming left V 6 bases short and J 2 bases short, with 11 bases between. This CDR3 has 14 residues. CDR1 is MGHDK, CDR2 SYGVNS, per germline. The CDR3 nucleotides read TGTGCCAGCAGAAAGACAGGAACCTACAATGAGCAGTTCTTC. It codes for CASRKTGTYNEQFF.

This clone was observed a single time. The J gene is TRBJ2-1, the V gene TRBV5-1; TRBD1 might be the D (5 bases). V gave up 3 bases and J gave up 0 bases, with 10 bases separating them. Germline assignment: CDR1 SGHRS and CDR2 YFSETQ. The CDR3 length is 15 residues. CDR3 coding DNA: TGCGCCAGCAGCTCACAGGTTAGCTCCTACAATGAGCAGTTCTTC. It codes for CASSSQVSSYNEQFF.

The rearrangement uses TRBV19 and TRBJ2-3; D possibly corresponds to TRBD1 (6 bases). The germline gives CDR1 LNHDA, CDR2 SQIVND (reference sequence). Trimming pared 6 bases from V and 0 bases from J, leaving 10 bases between. The CDR3 length is 14 residues. CDR3 bases: TGTGCCAGTAGCTGGACAGCTAGCACAGATACGCAGTATTTT. Amino acids: CASSWTASTDTQYF.

This clone was seen just once. V is TRBV6-1 and J is TRBJ2-7; 8 nucleotides agree with TRBD1. The CDR3 runs to 14 residues. Germline V gene data show CDR1 as MNHNS and CDR2 as SASEGT. J was trimmed by 5 bases and V by 5 bases; bases with no gene match: 8. The CDR3 protein is CASSPLDRGNEQYF. Here the CDR3 DNA reads TGTGCCAGCAGTCCTTTAGACAGGGGAAACGAGCAGTACTTC.

The gene calls are TRBV5-8 and TRBJ1-3; tentatively, D is TRBD1 (5 bases). Germline V gene sequence: CDR1 SGHTS, CDR2 YDEGEE. This CDR3 has 14 residues. The V end lost 0 bases, the J end lost 2 bases, and 6 bases lay between the germline ends. CDR3 loop: CASSLEGPGNTIYF. CDR3 DNA: TGTGCCAGCAGCTTGGAGGGACCTGGAAACACCATATATTTT.

The chain carries TRBV5-1 and TRBJ2-5; maybe TRBD2 (6 bases). Deletions cut 5 bases from V and 2 bases from J, with 16 bases between. Germline assignment: CDR1 SGHRS and CDR2 YFSETQ. This CDR3 spans 15 amino acids. The CDR3 nucleotides are TGCGCCAGCAGGCACTACCGGGACTTACAAGAGACCCAGTACTTC. Translated, it gives CASRHYRDLQETQYF.

The CDR3 reads CASSPKRSSYNEQFF. The CDR3 nucleotides read TGTGCCAGCAGTCCAAAGCGGAGCTCCTACAATGAGCAGTTCTTC. J is TRBJ2-1 and V is TRBV7-7; the D gene is possibly TRBD2 (5 bases). This CDR3 spans 15 amino acids. Deletions cut 6 bases from V and 0 bases from J, with 12 bases between. Germline CDR1 and CDR2: SSHAT and FNYEAQ (reference sequence).

This chain joins TRBV19 and TRBJ1-2; a possible D gene is TRBD1 (5 bases). The germline V gene has CDR1 LNHDA and CDR2 SQIVND (reference sequence). The CDR3 totals 12 residues. Trimming removed 5 bases from V and 5 bases from J, with 9 bases in between. CDR3 nucleotide sequence: TGTGCCAGTAGTCTACAGGCTTATGGCTACACCTTC. Amino acid sequence: CASSLQAYGYTF.

This chain joins TRBV6-5 and TRBJ1-1, with a tentative D call TRBD1 (6 bases). V shed 5 bases and J shed 11 bases, with 15 bases lying between them. The CDR3 is made up of 12 amino acids. Germline CDR1 MNHEY, CDR2 SVGAGI. The CDR3 spells CASSLTGRGAFF. The DNA for the CDR3 is TGTGCCAGCAGTCTTACAGGGCGCGGGGCTTTCTTT.

The J gene is TRBJ2-3, the V gene TRBV5-1, with 7 bases that match TRBD2. Trimming cost V 4 bases and J 1 base; bases outside gene matches: 0. The CDR3 runs 13 residues. Germline V gene sequence: CDR1 SGHRS, CDR2 YFSETQ. CDR3 sequence: CASSAGGTDTQYF. CDR3 bases: TGCGCCAGCAGCGCGGGGGGCACAGATACGCAGTATTTT.

The chain is built from TRBV19 and TRBJ2-2; D is ambiguous. The length of the CDR3 is 16 residues. The V and J ends lost 7 bases and 1 base respectively, with 16 bases between them. Germline CDR1 is LNHDA and CDR2 is SQIVND (reference sequence). The CDR3 is CASTPARSGNTGELFF. The CDR3 nucleotides read TGTGCCAGTACCCCGGCGAGATCTGGGAACACCGGGGAGCTGTTTTTT.

This clone has only one observation. The DNA for the CDR3 is TGTGCCACCAGCAGAGATGGGCAGGGGGCTTACAATGAGCAGTTCTTC. Its protein is CATSRDGQGAYNEQFF. The rearrangement joins TRBV15 to TRBJ2-1; 8 bases match TRBD1. Germline V CDR1 and CDR2: LNHNV, YYDKDF (reference sequence). The CDR3 is 16 residues long. J gave up 4 bases and V 0 bases, and 5 bases lay outside the gene matches.

The CDR3: CASTAGAYNEQFF. The DNA of the CDR3 is TGTGCCAGCACCGCGGGAGCGTACAATGAGCAGTTCTTC. The rearrangement uses TRBV9 and TRBJ2-1; TRBD2 aligns across 7 bases. From germline, CDR1 is SGDLS and CDR2 YYNGEE. The CDR3 is 13 residues long. Germline trimming cut 6 bases from V and 4 bases from J; bases unmatched to any gene: 4. Variable domain in full (rest from reference TRBV9 and TRBJ2-1): DSGVTQTPKHLITATGQRVTLRCSPRSGDLSVYWYQQSLDQGLQFLIQYYNGEERAKGNILERFSAQQFPDLHSELNLSSLELGDSALYFCASTAGAYNEQFFGPGTRLTVL.

The chain has TRBV11-3 and TRBJ2-1; 11 bases are shared with TRBD2. CDR3 length: 15 amino acids. The trim removed 1 base at V and 7 bases at J, leaving 3 bases unmatched. Germline V gene lookup returns CDR1 SGHNT and CDR2 YENEEA. The CDR3 loop is CASSLGLAGRNEQFF. Here the CDR3 DNA reads TGTGCCAGCAGCTTAGGACTAGCGGGACGAAATGAGCAGTTCTTC.

The V call is TRBV30, the J call TRBJ1-4; no definite D call. Trimming removed 1 base from V and 7 bases from J, with 10 bases in between. Germline CDR1 is GTSNPN and CDR2 is SVGIG (reference sequence). The CDR3 is made up of 13 amino acids. CDR3 DNA sequence: TGTGCCTGGAGTGGAAGGGTGGGTGAAAAACTGTTTTTT. Translation: CAWSGRVGEKLFF.

Only one count was recorded for this clone. The chain joins TRBV5-5 to TRBJ1-5, with 7 bases identical to TRBD1. The CDR3 has 16 residues. The germline gives CDR1 SGHKS, CDR2 YYEKEE (reference sequence). The V gene end was trimmed by 0 bases and the J gene end by 4 bases; junction bases not matched to a gene: 7. The CDR3 reads CASSLAGDRYNQPQHF. Here the CDR3 DNA reads TGTGCCAGCAGCTTGGCTGGGGACAGATATAATCAGCCCCAGCATTTT.

There are a few counts of this clone. The chain employs TRBV29-1 and TRBJ1-4, with a weak D call TRBD1 (5 bases). Germline V gene data show CDR1 as SQVTM and CDR2 as ANQGSEA. CDR3 length equals 13 residues. The germline V and J ends were trimmed by 5 bases and 10 bases, with 17 bases remaining between them. Here the CDR3 reads CSVFRRDLGKLFF. The CDR3 DNA sequence: TGCAGCGTTTTCCGGCGGGACCTAGGAAAACTGTTTTTT.